This entry lists 17 T cell receptor beta chains sequenced from one sample in a study of T cell responses to AZD1222 COVID-19 vaccine. Clones were sequenced by immunoSEQ multiplex PCR, and TCRdb holds only the in-frame ones, with some missing. The data contain 150,000 to 200,000 clones, just over 90% of them singletons. The sample in question was peripheral blood, obtained on day 0 of AZD1222 vaccination. Receptor source: an adult in good health.

The table lists this clone with a count of one. This sequence joins TRBV6-5 and TRBJ1-2; a weak D match, TRBD1 (5 bases). This CDR3 contains 15 residues. Trimming took off 3 bases at V and 0 bases at J, with 11 bases between the two ends. Germline CDR1 is MNHEY and CDR2 is SVGAGI. CDR3 sequence reads: CASSYTLQANYGYTF. The CDR3 nucleotides are TGTGCCAGCAGTTATACCTTACAGGCTAACTATGGCTACACCTTC.

This clone occurred once. V usage is TRBV7-9 and J usage is TRBJ1-2; 8 bases fit TRBD1. V lost 5 bases to trimming and J lost 2 bases; unmatched junction nucleotides: 7. CDR3 length equals 15 residues. CDR1 and CDR2 from the germline V gene are SEHNR and FQNEAQ (reference sequence). In DNA, the CDR3 is TGTGCCAGCAGCCCAGGACAGGGACGCAACTATGGCTACACCTTC. This sequence encodes CASSPGQGRNYGYTF. The variable domain in full, with the rest retrieved from reference TRBV7-9 and TRBJ1-2, is DTGVSQNPRHKITKRGQNVTFRCDPISEHNRLYWYRQTLGQGPEFLTYFQNEAQLEKSRLLSDRFSAERPKGSFSTLEIQRTEQGDSAMYLCASSPGQGRNYGYTFGSGTRLTVV.

This clone was detected once. The chain carries TRBV7-9 and TRBJ1-5; no firm D call. V lost 1 base to trimming and J lost 5 bases, with 18 bases between them. Germline V gene sequence: CDR1 SEHNR, CDR2 FQNEAQ (reference sequence). This CDR3 has 17 amino acids. For the CDR3, the DNA is TGTGCCAGCAGCTTAGGTACCGGGTCAACAAGCTATCAGCCCCAGCATTTT. It is translated as CASSLGTGSTSYQPQHF. The complete variable domain, with remaining parts taken from reference TRBV7-9 and TRBJ1-5, reads DTGVSQNPRHKITKRGQNVTFRCDPISEHNRLYWYRQTLGQGPEFLTYFQNEAQLEKSRLLSDRFSAERPKGSFSTLEIQRTEQGDSAMYLCASSLGTGSTSYQPQHFGDGTRLSIL.

The V call is TRBV18, the J call TRBJ1-5, with D possibly matching TRBD1 (6 bases). The V end lost 3 bases, the J end lost 6 bases, and 12 bases lay between the germline ends. CDR3 length: 14 amino acids. The germline V gene encodes CDR1 KGHSH and CDR2 LQKENI. The CDR3 coding sequence is TGTGCCAGCTCACCCGATGGACAGAGTCAGCCCCAGCATTTT. Its protein is CASSPDGQSQPQHF.

This chain connects TRBV3-1 (or the pseudogene TRBV3-2) to TRBJ1-3; maybe TRBD1 (5 bases). Trimming removed 3 bases from V and 8 bases from J, with 11 bases in between. Germline V gene data show CDR1 as LGHDT and CDR2 as YNNKEL (reference sequence). This CDR3 contains 13 residues. The CDR3 protein is CASSQTVRDTIYF. Written as DNA, the CDR3 is TGTGCCAGCAGCCAGACAGTCCGAGACACCATATATTTT.

The chain is built from TRBV7-9 and TRBJ2-7; no reliable D call. The CDR3 is made up of 12 amino acids. The V gene lost 7 bases and the J gene lost 6 bases, with 13 bases spanning the gap. CDR1 is SEHNR, CDR2 FQNEAQ, per germline (reference sequence). CDR3 amino acids: CASTQKLGEQYF. The CDR3 DNA sequence: TGTGCCAGCACCCAAAAGCTTGGCGAGCAGTACTTC.

The chain links TRBV7-2 to TRBJ1-2; D ambiguous. The V gene lost 2 bases and the J gene lost 1 base, with 8 bases spanning the gap. Germline CDR1 is SGHTA and CDR2 is FQGNSA. The CDR3 runs to 14 residues. The CDR3 coding sequence is TGTGCCAGCAGCTTAATGCTTGATAACTATGGCTACACCTTC. Protein sequence: CASSLMLDNYGYTF.

This clone appeared a few times. The chain combines TRBV7-6 with TRBJ1-1; maybe TRBD1 (5 bases). Germline V gene lookup returns CDR1 SGHVS and CDR2 FNYEAQ. The CDR3 is 13 amino acids. The V gene lost 2 bases and the J gene lost 4 bases, with 8 bases spanning the gap. Here the CDR3 reads CASSLRGITEAFF. DNA for the CDR3: TGTGCCAGCAGCTTAAGGGGTATCACTGAAGCTTTCTTT.

This clone was seen a handful of times. V gene TRBV29-1 combines with J gene TRBJ2-7, with D maybe TRBD2 (7 bases). Germline assignment: CDR1 SQVTM and CDR2 ANQGSEA. The CDR3 extends over 12 amino acids. Trimming took 5 bases from V and 5 from J, leaving 13 bases between them. CDR3 bases: TGCAGCGTTAGTGAGGGGGGGGACGAGCAGTACTTC. Its protein product is CSVSEGGDEQYF.

The chain couples TRBV6-5 to TRBJ2-7; possibly TRBD1 for D (5 bases). Trimming stripped 1 base from V and 6 bases from J, with 19 bases between. Germline CDR1 is MNHEY and CDR2 is SVGAGI. The CDR3 sequence is 16 residues long. The CDR3 protein is CASSYWGRKTGAEQYF. Written as DNA, the CDR3 is TGTGCCAGCAGTTACTGGGGCAGGAAAACTGGGGCCGAGCAGTACTTC.

The chain has TRBV27 and TRBJ1-5; D is uncertain. This CDR3 is 16 amino acids long. The ends were cut back, 0 bases at V and 0 bases at J, with 9 bases in the middle. The V gene's germline CDR1 is MNHEY and CDR2 SMNVEV (reference sequence). CDR3 nucleotide sequence: TGTGCCAGCAGTTTATCGATGACGCATAGCAATCAGCCCCAGCATTTT. It specifies CASSLSMTHSNQPQHF.

V is TRBV5-1 and J is TRBJ1-2; 9 nucleotides line up with TRBD1. In germline, CDR1 is SGHRS, CDR2 YFSETQ. The CDR3 has 13 amino acids. V was pared by 3 bases and J by 4 bases, with 1 base of the junction left unmatched. CDR3 sequence: CASSWGQGYGYTF. The DNA of the CDR3 is TGCGCCAGCAGCTGGGGACAGGGCTATGGCTACACCTTC.

The chain has TRBV19 and TRBJ2-7; possible D gene TRBD1, 5 bases. Germline-derived CDR1 and CDR2 are LNHDA and SQIVND (reference sequence). With 4 bases removed from V and 7 bases from J, the gap between germline ends came to 17 bases. CDR3 length equals 14 residues. The CDR3 DNA is TGTGCCAGTAGTAAGGGGTCCACCATGGGGGAGCAGTACTTC. Translating gives CASSKGSTMGEQYF. Together with reference TRBV19 and TRBJ2-7, the CDR3 gives the full variable domain: DGGITQSPKYLFRKEGQNVTLSCEQNLNHDAMYWYRQDPGQGLRLIYYSQIVNDFQKGDIAEGYSVSREKKESFPLTVTSAQKNPTAFYLCASSKGSTMGEQYFGPGTRLTVT.

The V and J genes are TRBV10-1 and TRBJ1-3; D not resolved. Germline CDR1 and CDR2: WNHNN and SYGVQD (reference sequence). The CDR3 loop spans 14 amino acids. Trimming took off 6 bases at V and 8 bases at J, with 17 bases between the two ends. CDR3 in amino acids: CASRGPGARDTIYF. CDR3 DNA sequence: TGCGCCAGCAGAGGACCTGGAGCTCGGGACACCATATATTTT.

This chain links TRBV7-9 with TRBJ2-5, with 10 bases fitting TRBD2. J was trimmed by 1 base and V by 7 bases; bases with no gene match: 12. CDR1 is SEHNR and CDR2 is FQNEAQ in the germline V gene (reference sequence). This CDR3 region has 17 residues. CDR3 sequence reads: CASTHLERGGFQETQYF. CDR3 in DNA: TGTGCCAGCACCCACCTGGAGCGGGGGGGTTTCCAAGAGACCCAGTACTTC.

In this sample, this clone turned up a few times. This chain links TRBV15 with TRBJ1-5, with TRBD1 matching 9 bases. The CDR3 is 17 amino acids. Germline CDR1 is LNHNV and CDR2 is YYDKDF (reference sequence). J gave up 4 bases and V 1 base, and 8 bases lay outside the gene matches. CDR3 sequence: CATSRGGQGSGNQPQHF. CDR3 coding DNA: TGTGCCACCAGCAGAGGGGGACAGGGTTCGGGAAATCAGCCCCAGCATTTT.

The V gene is TRBV3-1 (or the pseudogene TRBV3-2), the J gene TRBJ2-5, with TRBD1 matching 7 bases. V shed 4 bases, J shed 5 bases, and the junction held 10 bases outside the gene matches. Germline CDR1 is LGHDT and CDR2 is YNNKEL (reference sequence). This CDR3 is built from 15 residues. The CDR3 is CASSRRSGTAETQYF. The CDR3 bases are TGTGCCAGCAGCCGCAGATCCGGGACAGCGGAGACCCAGTACTTC.